These 27 T cell receptor beta chains were all obtained from the same sample, sequenced in a study of shared clonotypes between healthy human individuals. The data were produced by immunoSEQ multiplex PCR, yet TCRdb's version contains in-frame clones alone and is incomplete. Of over a million clones listed, approximately 98% were seen once; the top ten hold 0.4% to 0.55%. Sequenced sample: naive CD4+ T cells sorted from blood. As for subset: CD45RA+ positively selected. All receptors derive from a man between 25 and 39 years old in good health.

The rearrangement joins TRBV4-3 to TRBJ1-2; a weak D match, TRBD1 (6 bases). The V gene lost 7 bases and the J gene lost 2 bases, with 14 bases spanning the gap. Germline CDR1 reads LGHNA; CDR2 reads YSLEER. The CDR3 has 14 residues. DNA of the CDR3: TGCGCCAGCACCAAAGTAGGGGGGAACTATGGCTACACCTTC. Amino acid sequence: CASTKVGGNYGYTF.

The DNA of the CDR3 is TGCAGCGTTGAAACAGGGAGTTTCTACGAGCAGTACTTC. It yields the protein CSVETGSFYEQYF. The chain recombines TRBV29-1 with TRBJ2-7, with D tentatively TRBD1 (6 bases). The V gene's germline CDR1 is SQVTM and CDR2 ANQGSEA. The CDR3 consists of 13 residues. V was trimmed by 2 bases and J by 3 bases, leaving 11 bases between them.

As to this clone: This sample includes further DNA sequences coding for the same CDR3. The chain recombines TRBV6-4 with TRBJ2-7; TRBD1 matches at 10 bases. With 6 bases clipped from V and 5 bases from J, the junction kept 4 bases outside the gene matches. The CDR3 contains 13 residues. Germline V gene lookup returns CDR1 MRHNA and CDR2 SNTAGT. Here the CDR3 DNA reads TGTGCCAGCAGCCGGGACAGGGGAGACGAGCAGTACTTC. Amino acids: CASSRDRGDEQYF.

This chain links TRBV7-9 with TRBJ1-4; 7 bases are a match to TRBD1. The CDR3 loop spans 14 amino acids. With 4 bases clipped from V and 4 bases from J, the junction kept 3 bases outside the gene matches. CDR1 and CDR2 from the germline V gene are SEHNR and FQNEAQ (reference sequence). This CDR3 is CASSSGQFNEKLFF. CDR3 nucleotides: TGTGCCAGCAGCTCGGGACAGTTTAATGAAAAACTGTTTTTT.

The chain uses TRBV7-2 and TRBJ1-1; D gene unclear. The V end lost 4 bases, the J end lost 0 bases, and 6 bases lay between the germline ends. Germline CDR1 is SGHTA and CDR2 is FQGNSA. This CDR3 has 13 residues. For the CDR3, the DNA is TGTGCCAGCAGCTATAAAGTGAACACTGAAGCTTTCTTT. Protein: CASSYKVNTEAFF.

The chain carries TRBV27 and TRBJ2-7; tentative D call: TRBD2 (5 bases). V lost 1 base and J 6 bases, leaving 10 bases between the germline ends. Germline-derived CDR1 and CDR2 are MNHEY and SMNVEV (reference sequence). The CDR3 is made up of 13 amino acids. The CDR3 DNA is TGTGCCAGCAGTTTATTGGGGAGAGCCGAGCAGTACTTC. This sequence encodes CASSLLGRAEQYF.

The chain employs TRBV27 and TRBJ2-1; 9 nucleotides line up with TRBD2. There are 13 residues in the CDR3. Germline trimming cut 8 bases from V and 9 bases from J; bases unmatched to any gene: 8. Germline loops: CDR1 MNHEY, CDR2 SMNVEV (reference sequence). The CDR3 DNA is TGTGCCAGCGGGCGGGAGGGCCGGAGTGAGCAGTTCTTC. Protein sequence: CASGREGRSEQFF.

Of note for this clone: Other nucleotide sequences from this sample produce the same CDR3. This rearrangement joins TRBV9 to TRBJ2-3; D is undetermined. The germline V gene has CDR1 SGDLS and CDR2 YYNGEE. This CDR3 contains 14 residues. With 0 bases removed from V and 2 bases from J, the gap between germline ends came to 7 bases. The CDR3 DNA follows: TGTGCCAGCAGCGTAGGCCCAAACACAGATACGCAGTATTTT. Amino acids: CASSVGPNTDTQYF.

The chain couples TRBV7-6 to TRBJ2-3, with TRBD2 identical over 7 bases. The CDR3 sequence is 15 residues long. Unmatched junction bases numbered 11, after V lost 6 bases and J lost 5 bases. Germline V lookup: CDR1 SGHVS, CDR2 FNYEAQ. The CDR3: CASSPFAGVGDTQYF. In DNA, the CDR3 is TGTGCCAGCAGTCCCTTTGCGGGAGTGGGAGATACGCAGTATTTT.

The chain recombines TRBV5-1 with TRBJ1-4; 9 bases map to TRBD1. CDR1 is SGHRS, CDR2 YFSETQ, per germline. The CDR3 covers 13 residues. J was trimmed by 6 bases and V by 6 bases; bases with no gene match: 3. The CDR3 loop is CASKTGGDEKLFF. CDR3 DNA: TGCGCCAGCAAGACAGGGGGTGATGAAAAACTGTTTTTT.

The chain carries TRBV6-4 and TRBJ2-1; TRBD1 or TRBD2 may be the D gene (6 bases each). Germline CDR1 MRHNA, CDR2 SNTAGT. V dropped 6 bases and J dropped 5 bases, with 17 bases sitting between them. The CDR3 has 15 amino acids. In nucleotides, the CDR3 is TGTGCCAGCAGAAGCCGGGACACGGGAGACAATGAGCAGTTCTTC. It encodes CASRSRDTGDNEQFF.

The chain is built from TRBV5-4 and TRBJ2-5, with D unclear. V was shortened by 3 bases and J by 5 bases, with 11 bases between the two germline ends. Germline CDR1 and CDR2: SGHNT and YYREEE (reference sequence). The CDR3 consists of 13 residues. The CDR3 reads CASSSEVLETQYF. The CDR3 DNA reads TGTGCCAGCAGCTCTGAGGTACTCGAGACCCAGTACTTC.

The V call is TRBV28, the J call TRBJ1-1, with D tentatively TRBD1 (5 bases). Looked up from germline, CDR1 is MDHEN and CDR2 is SYDVKM. This CDR3 is 14 amino acids long. V lost 2 bases and J lost 4, with 11 bases in between. The CDR3 bases are TGTGCCAGCAGTTTAAGGGCAGGGCCCACTGAAGCTTTCTTT. Protein sequence: CASSLRAGPTEAFF.

This chain connects TRBV19 to TRBJ1-1; D not certain. V lost 11 bases and J lost 1, with 14 bases in between. The CDR3 covers 13 residues. From germline, CDR1 is LNHDA and CDR2 SQIVND (reference sequence). This CDR3 reads CAAAQQKNTEAFF. The CDR3, as DNA: TGTGCCGCAGCCCAACAGAAGAACACTGAAGCTTTCTTT.

The chain employs TRBV14 and TRBJ2-1; the match to TRBD2 covers 7 bases. This CDR3 is 12 amino acids long. V was clipped by 1 base and J by 11 bases; unmatched bases: 2. The germline gives CDR1 SGHDN, CDR2 FVKESK. The CDR3 here is CASSQGLAQQFF. The DNA of the CDR3 is TGTGCCAGCAGCCAAGGACTAGCACAGCAGTTCTTC.

This chain connects TRBV10-2 to TRBJ1-5; D call uncertain. The CDR3 consists of 14 residues. CDR1 is WSHSY and CDR2 is SAAADI in the germline V gene. The ends were cut back, 4 bases at V and 1 base at J, with 8 bases in the middle. The CDR3 DNA follows: TGCGCCAGCAGTGGATTTGGCAGCAATCAGCCCCAGCATTTT. As protein: CASSGFGSNQPQHF.

Remarks on this clone: The same CDR3 arises from other DNA sequences in this sample as well. The chain has TRBV7-3 and TRBJ2-1; 7 bases line up with TRBD1. The CDR3 sequence is 15 residues long. With V trimmed by 5 bases and J by 2 bases, 6 bases remained unmatched. The germline V gene has CDR1 SGHTA and CDR2 FQGTGA. The CDR3 here is CASSPRQGTYNEQFF. CDR3 in DNA: TGTGCCAGCAGCCCTCGACAGGGTACCTACAATGAGCAGTTCTTC.

This sequence joins TRBV4-3 and TRBJ2-7, with TRBD2 as a possible D gene (5 bases). V lost 1 base and J 3 bases, leaving 13 bases between the germline ends. CDR1 and CDR2 (germline): LGHNA, YSLEER. CDR3 size: 15 residues. This CDR3 is CASSQGRQRNYEQYF. The DNA for the CDR3 is TGCGCCAGCAGCCAAGGTCGCCAGCGGAACTACGAGCAGTACTTC.

A note on this clone: The identical CDR3 is also encoded by other nucleotide sequences in the sample. The genes are TRBV5-1 and TRBJ2-1; no clear D gene. V lost 1 base and J lost 0, with 5 bases in between. The germline V gene has CDR1 SGHRS and CDR2 YFSETQ. The CDR3 sequence is 14 residues long. CDR3 in DNA: TGCGCCAGCAGCTTGACGGGCTCCTACAATGAGCAGTTCTTC. It specifies CASSLTGSYNEQFF. Full variable domain (remainder filled in from reference TRBV5-1 and TRBJ2-1): KAGVTQTPRYLIKTRGQQVTLSCSPISGHRSVSWYQQTPGQGLQFLFEYFSETQRNKGNFPGRFSGRQFSNSRSEMNVSTLELGDSALYLCASSLTGSYNEQFFGPGTRLTVL.

The chain carries TRBV18 and TRBJ1-4; D unclear. CDR1 is KGHSH, CDR2 LQKENI, per germline. The CDR3 runs 15 residues. The germline V and J ends were trimmed by 2 bases and 3 bases, with 10 bases remaining between them. CDR3 sequence reads: CASSPADGSNEKLFF. CDR3 coding DNA: TGTGCCAGCTCACCAGCGGACGGCTCTAATGAAAAACTGTTTTTT.

The rearrangement joins TRBV6-6 to TRBJ2-5, with 7 bases matching TRBD2. The CDR3 covers 16 residues. The germline CDR1 and CDR2 sequences are MNHNY and SVGAGI (reference sequence). V trimming: 6 bases; J trimming: 1 base; junction bases outside the gene matches: 11. The CDR3 loop reads CASSHGGSLAQETQYF. The CDR3 coding sequence is TGTGCCAGCAGCCACGGGGGGTCCCTGGCCCAAGAGACCCAGTACTTC.

This clone appeared once. The chain's CDR3 is CASSLVGGRSIQYF. The CDR3 region has the DNA TGTGCCAGCAGCTTAGTTGGGGGCCGTAGCATTCAGTACTTC. The chain couples TRBV7-2 to TRBJ2-4, with a tentative D call TRBD1 (6 bases). The CDR3 covers 14 residues. CDR1 SGHTA and CDR2 FQGNSA come from the germline V gene. Deletions cut 1 base from V and 9 bases from J, with 13 bases between.

The chain uses TRBV5-4 and TRBJ2-5, with TRBD1 as a possible D gene (6 bases). The length of the CDR3 is 16 residues. The germline V gene has CDR1 SGHNT and CDR2 YYREEE (reference sequence). Trimming cost V 4 bases and J 3 bases, with 19 bases left between them. As DNA, the CDR3 is TGTGCCAGCAGCCACATCGGGGCAGGGGTCGAAGAGACCCAGTACTTC. Protein: CASSHIGAGVEETQYF.

The chain links TRBV6-5 to TRBJ2-7; no reliable D call. With 5 bases removed from V and 3 bases from J, the gap between germline ends came to 17 bases. The germline V gene encodes CDR1 MNHEY and CDR2 SVGAGI. CDR3 length equals 15 residues. Here the CDR3 DNA reads TGTGCCAGCAGTCTTTCCTGGGCGGCGGACTACGAGCAGTACTTC. Its protein is CASSLSWAADYEQYF.

J is TRBJ2-7 and V is TRBV18; possible D gene TRBD2, 7 bases. The CDR3 covers 15 residues. Germline V gene sequence: CDR1 KGHSH, CDR2 LQKENI. Trimming stripped 3 bases from V and 1 base from J, with 13 bases between. The CDR3 loop reads CASSPLGGASYEQYF. The DNA of the CDR3 is TGTGCCAGCTCACCCCTGGGGGGGGCGTCCTACGAGCAGTACTTC. The entire variable domain, with the rest obtained from reference TRBV18 and TRBJ2-7, is as follows: NAGVMQNPRHLVRRRGQEARLRCSPMKGHSHVYWYRQLPEEGLKFMVYLQKENIIDESGMPKERFSAEFPKEGPSILRIQQVVRGDSAAYFCASSPLGGASYEQYFGPGTRLTVT.

The genes are TRBV10-3 and TRBJ1-2, with a weak D call TRBD1 (6 bases). V lost 1 base, J lost 12 bases, and 12 bases lay in between. Looked up from germline, CDR1 is ENHRY and CDR2 is SYGVKD. CDR3 length equals 12 residues. For the CDR3, the DNA is TGTGCCATCAGTGAGTTAACAGGGACCAACACCTTC. This codes for CAISELTGTNTF.

Of note for this clone: Other DNA sequences in this sample translate to the same CDR3. The chain employs TRBV20-1 and TRBJ2-3; D remains unclear. Trimming cost V 5 bases and J 2 bases, with 5 bases left between them. The CDR3 sequence is 11 residues long. The germline V gene encodes CDR1 DFQATT and CDR2 SNEGSKA (reference sequence). The CDR3 DNA reads as TGCAGTGCTCGGAACACAGATACGCAGTATTTT. Translation gives CSARNTDTQYF.